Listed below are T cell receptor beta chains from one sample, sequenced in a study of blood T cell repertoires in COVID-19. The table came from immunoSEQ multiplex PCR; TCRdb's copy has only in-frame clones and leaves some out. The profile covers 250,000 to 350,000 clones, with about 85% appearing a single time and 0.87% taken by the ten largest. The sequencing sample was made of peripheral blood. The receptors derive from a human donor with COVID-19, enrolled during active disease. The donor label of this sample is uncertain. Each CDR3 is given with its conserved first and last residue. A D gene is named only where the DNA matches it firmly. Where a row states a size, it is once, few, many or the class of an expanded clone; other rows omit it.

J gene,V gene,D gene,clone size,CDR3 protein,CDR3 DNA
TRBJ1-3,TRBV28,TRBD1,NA,CASSLGTGAPGNTIYF,TGTGCCAGCAGTTTAGGGACAGGGGCACCTGGAAACACCATATATTTT
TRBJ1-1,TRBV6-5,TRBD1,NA,CASRFTGEATEAFF,TGTGCCAGCAGATTTACAGGGGAGGCCACTGAAGCTTTCTTT
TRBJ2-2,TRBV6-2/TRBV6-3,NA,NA,CASSYGGTANTGELFF,TGTGCCAGCAGTTACGGGGGGACTGCGAACACCGGGGAGCTGTTTTTT
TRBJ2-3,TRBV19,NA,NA,CASSIRSGSTDTQYF,TGTGCCAGTAGTATAAGGAGCGGGAGCACAGATACGCAGTATTTT
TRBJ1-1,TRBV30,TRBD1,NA,CACYGTAGPEAFF,TGTGCCTGTTATGGGACAGCTGGTCCTGAAGCTTTCTTT
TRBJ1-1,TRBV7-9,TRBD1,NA,CASSKSGTVLEAFF,TGTGCCAGCAGCAAATCCGGGACAGTACTTGAAGCTTTCTTT
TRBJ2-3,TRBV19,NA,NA,CASSIRTDLSQNTQYF,TGTGCCAGTAGTATAAGGACAGATCTATCACAGAATACGCAGTATTTT
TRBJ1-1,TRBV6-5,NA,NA,CATSGGHTEAFF,TGTGCCACCTCGGGGGGCCACACTGAAGCTTTCTTT
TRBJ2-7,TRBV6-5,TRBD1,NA,CASSRPGQGTHEQYF,TGTGCCAGCAGCCGTCCGGGACAGGGTACCCACGAGCAGTACTTC
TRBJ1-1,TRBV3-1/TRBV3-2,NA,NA,CASSLRGNLPDTEAFF,TGTGCCAGCAGCCTCCGAGGGAACCTGCCTGACACTGAAGCTTTCTTT
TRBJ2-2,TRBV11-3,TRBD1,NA,CASSSGQTGATGELFF,TGTGCCAGCAGCTCAGGACAGACAGGGGCCACCGGGGAGCTGTTTTTT
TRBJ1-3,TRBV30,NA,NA,CAWQGSSGNTIYF,TGTGCCTGGCAGGGGTCCTCTGGAAACACCATATATTTT
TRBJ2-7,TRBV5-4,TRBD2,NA,CASSSGGTNFYEQYF,TGTGCCAGCAGTTCGGGGGGGACAAACTTCTACGAGCAGTACTTC
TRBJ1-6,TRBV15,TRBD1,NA,CATGTANNSPLHF,TGTGCCACCGGGACAGCAAATAATTCACCCCTCCACTTT
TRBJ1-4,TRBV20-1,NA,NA,CSALETDYYF,TGCAGTGCTTTAGAGACGGACTACTACTTT
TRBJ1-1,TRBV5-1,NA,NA,CASSLWRGTEAFF,TGCGCCAGCAGCTTGTGGCGGGGCACTGAAGCTTTCTTT
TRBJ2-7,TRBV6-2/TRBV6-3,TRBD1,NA,CASSPPGQGEQYF,TGTGCCAGCAGCCCCCCCGGACAGGGTGAGCAGTACTTC
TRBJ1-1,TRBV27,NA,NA,CASSRRGTEAFF,TGTGCCAGCAGCAGAAGGGGAACTGAAGCTTTCTTT
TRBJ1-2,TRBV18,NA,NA,CASSPDRDYGYTF,TGTGCCAGCTCACCGGACAGAGACTATGGCTACACCTTC
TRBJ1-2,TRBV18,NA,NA,CASSPDAGSERGYTF,TGTGCCAGCTCACCAGACGCCGGGTCAGAAAGAGGCTACACCTTC
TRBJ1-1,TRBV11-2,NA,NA,CASSLGIATSGAFF,TGTGCCAGCAGCTTAGGTATCGCCACCTCAGGAGCTTTCTTT
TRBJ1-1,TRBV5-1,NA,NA,CASSGGAPGTEAFF,TGCGCCAGCAGCGGCGGGGCGCCGGGCACTGAAGCTTTCTTT
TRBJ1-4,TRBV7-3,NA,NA,CASSPPGGRANEKLFF,TGTGCCAGCAGCCCCCCCGGGGGGAGGGCTAATGAAAAACTGTTTTTT
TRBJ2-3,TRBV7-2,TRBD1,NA,CASSPTGGADTQYF,TGTGCCAGCAGCCCAACAGGGGGCGCAGATACGCAGTATTTT
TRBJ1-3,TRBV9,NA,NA,CASSGDSHTIYF,TGTGCCAGCAGCGGAGACAGCCACACCATATATTTT
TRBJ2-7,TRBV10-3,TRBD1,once,CAISARMGQGTYEQYF,TGTGCCATCAGTGCCCGTATGGGACAGGGGACCTACGAGCAGTACTTC
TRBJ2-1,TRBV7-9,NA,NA,CASTGGPSYNEQFF,TGTGCCAGCACGGGCGGGCCTAGTTACAATGAGCAGTTCTTC
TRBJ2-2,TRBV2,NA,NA,CASRRTEESTGELFF,TGTGCCAGCAGGAGGACAGAAGAATCAACCGGGGAGCTGTTTTTT
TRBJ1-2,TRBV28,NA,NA,CASSLGQSYYGYTF,TGTGCCAGCAGTTTGGGCCAGTCCTACTATGGCTACACCTTC
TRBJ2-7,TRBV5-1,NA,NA,CASSQKTGSYEQYF,TGCGCCAGCAGCCAGAAAACAGGGTCCTACGAGCAGTACTTC
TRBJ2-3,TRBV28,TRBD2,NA,CASSGWTSGTDTQYF,TGTGCCAGCAGTGGTTGGACTAGCGGCACAGATACGCAGTATTTT
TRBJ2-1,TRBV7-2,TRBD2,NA,CASSPGRVNEQFF,TGTGCCAGCAGCCCTGGGAGGGTCAATGAGCAGTTCTTC
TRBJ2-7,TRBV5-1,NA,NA,CASRRGVGQGYEQYF,TGCGCCAGCAGACGGGGGGTGGGACAAGGCTACGAGCAGTACTTC
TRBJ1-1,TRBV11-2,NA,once,CASSPLVYYTEAFF,TGTGCCAGCAGCCCCCTTGTATATTACACTGAAGCTTTCTTT
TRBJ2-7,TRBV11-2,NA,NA,CASSLRYEQYF,TGTGCCAGCAGCCTGAGATACGAGCAGTACTTC
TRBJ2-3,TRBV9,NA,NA,CASSGPQDTQYF,TGTGCCAGCAGCGGACCACAGGATACGCAGTATTTT
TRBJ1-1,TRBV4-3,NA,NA,CASSQDWLEGFMNTEAFF,TGCGCCAGCAGCCAAGACTGGCTGGAGGGGTTTATGAACACTGAAGCTTTCTTT
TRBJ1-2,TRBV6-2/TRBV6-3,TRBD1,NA,CASSRQGAFDGYTF,TGTGCCAGCAGTCGACAGGGGGCCTTCGATGGCTACACCTTC
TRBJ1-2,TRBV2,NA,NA,CASSESKGGYTF,TGTGCCAGCAGTGAGTCGAAGGGGGGCTACACCTTC
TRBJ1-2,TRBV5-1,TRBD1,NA,CASSLEGTGIGGYTF,TGCGCCAGCAGCTTGGAAGGGACAGGGATTGGTGGCTACACCTTC
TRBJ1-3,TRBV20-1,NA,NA,CSASPGFESGNTIYF,TGCAGTGCTAGTCCCGGGTTTGAGTCTGGAAACACCATATATTTT